This is a list of T cell receptor beta chains from one sample in a study of T cell clonotyping in hematopoietic cell transplantation. The table came from immunoSEQ multiplex PCR; TCRdb's copy has only in-frame clones and leaves some out. The sample has 11,000 to 15,000 clones, about 93% seen once; the top ten hold approximately 4.5%. This sample comprised PBMCs, obtained 30 days after allogeneic stem cell transplant. The source is a male patient between 55 and 70 years old who had an allogeneic stem cell transplant from an unrelated donor, so the T cells may come from the graft donor. Some clones in this sample may be carry-over from other donors' samples. CDR3s include the opening cysteine and the closing phenylalanine or tryptophan. Not all rows give a size; the values are once, few, many and, for expanded clones, a class.

v_gene	j_gene	abundance	CDR3aa
TRBV7-3	TRBJ1-5	.	CASSLSHNQPQHF
TRBV7-9	TRBJ1-1	.	CASSLGGFSEAFF
TRBV9	TRBJ2-3	.	CASSVALERGSDTQYF
TRBV4-3	TRBJ1-1	.	CASSQEKGFDPEAFF
TRBV5-1	TRBJ2-5	.	CASSRSQGARETQYF
TRBV12-1	TRBJ1-4	.	CASSFEDRSSETNEKLFF
TRBV19	TRBJ1-4	.	CASSLRRATNEKLFF
TRBV5-1	TRBJ1-4	.	CASSEMGQGREKLFF
TRBV6-5	TRBJ1-5	.	CASRGQGSNQPQHF
TRBV10-3	TRBJ2-5	.	CAISDDTVTRKETQYF
TRBV6-5	TRBJ1-2	.	CASSPLERGGSGYTF
TRBV12-5	TRBJ2-3	.	CASGLVLAGGRDRTDTQYF
TRBV2	TRBJ2-2	.	CASSVGPVAVTGELFF
TRBV5-1	TRBJ2-7	.	CASSPRTGGSEQYF
TRBV5-4	TRBJ1-6	.	CASSPGQPNSPLHF
TRBV6-6	TRBJ1-6	.	CASSYAPGPIGSPLHF
TRBV19	TRBJ2-2	.	CASTAGGNTGELFF
TRBV5-1	TRBJ1-2	.	CASSSQVSGSNGYTF
TRBV7-9	TRBJ2-7	.	CASSSAGYYEQYF
TRBV4-1	TRBJ2-7	.	CASSQGRSGYEQYF
TRBV6-5	TRBJ1-2	.	CASSTTGSNYGYTF
TRBV2	TRBJ1-1	.	CASSAQGQNTEAFF
TRBV19	TRBJ1-2	once	CASSITSDRNYGYTF
TRBV6-1	TRBJ1-1	once	CASTNHRDSEAFF
TRBV6-1	TRBJ2-1	.	CASSEVVSPYNEQFF
TRBV5-4	TRBJ2-5	.	CASSLAGTSETQYF
TRBV11-2	TRBJ1-4	once	CASSKGTGINEKLFF
TRBV7-2	TRBJ2-7	.	CASSATGGPYEQYF
TRBV29-1	TRBJ2-3	.	CTVGGSTDTQYF
TRBV30	TRBJ2-6	.	CAWRGLGANVLTF
TRBV19	TRBJ1-2	.	CASQAGNYGYTF
TRBV2	TRBJ1-1	.	CASSYMNTEAFF
TRBV9	TRBJ1-4	.	CASSDLRDTTNEKLFF
TRBV6-5	TRBJ1-2	once	CASSQGAIGHGYTF
TRBV29-1	TRBJ2-2	.	CSVFGLTNTGELFF
TRBV28	TRBJ1-2	.	CASQVADYGYTF
TRBV14	TRBJ1-1	.	CASSQLAAFGEAFF
TRBV30	TRBJ2-5	once	CAWSPGLQETQYF
TRBV7-3	TRBJ2-7	.	CASSEQGGQGYEQYF
TRBV11-2	TRBJ1-2	once	CASTRTGVNYGYTF
TRBV2	TRBJ2-3	.	CASTEGLTDTQYF
TRBV12-5	TRBJ2-7	once	CASGPSPEQRSYEQYF
TRBV19	TRBJ1-5	.	CASSMSRDSNQPQHF
TRBV7-9	TRBJ1-1	.	CASSPWTENTEAFF
TRBV14	TRBJ2-2	.	CASSREVGELFF
TRBV2	TRBJ2-7	.	CASSVDRAYEQYF
TRBV6-1	TRBJ2-7	.	CASRPTGYEQYF
TRBV5-1	TRBJ2-2	.	CASSLSTGDTGELFF
TRBV6-5	TRBJ2-7	.	CASSSLVLGVEQYF
TRBV5-4	TRBJ1-1	.	CASSLGGVGRDTEAFF